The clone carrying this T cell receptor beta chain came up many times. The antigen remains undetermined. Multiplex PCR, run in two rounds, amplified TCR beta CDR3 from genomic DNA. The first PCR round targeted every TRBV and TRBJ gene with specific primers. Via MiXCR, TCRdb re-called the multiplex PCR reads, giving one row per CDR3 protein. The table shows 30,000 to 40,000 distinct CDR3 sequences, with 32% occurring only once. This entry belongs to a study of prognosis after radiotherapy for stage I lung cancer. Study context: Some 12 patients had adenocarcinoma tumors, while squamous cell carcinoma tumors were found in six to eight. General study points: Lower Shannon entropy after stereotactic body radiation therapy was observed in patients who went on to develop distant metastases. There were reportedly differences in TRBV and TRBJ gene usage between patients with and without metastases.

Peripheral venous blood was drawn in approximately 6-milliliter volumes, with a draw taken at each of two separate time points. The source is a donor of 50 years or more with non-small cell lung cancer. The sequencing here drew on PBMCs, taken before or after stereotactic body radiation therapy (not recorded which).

CDR3 loop: CASSQPGLPRTQYF. The CDR3 DNA reads as TGTGCCAGCAGCCAACCAGGACTACCACGTACGCAGTATTTT. The chain uses TRBV3-1 and TRBJ2-3; perhaps TRBD2 as D (6 bases). V dropped 2 bases and J dropped 8 bases, with 14 bases sitting between them. From germline, CDR1 is LGHDT and CDR2 YNNKEL (reference sequence). The CDR3 has 14 amino acids.